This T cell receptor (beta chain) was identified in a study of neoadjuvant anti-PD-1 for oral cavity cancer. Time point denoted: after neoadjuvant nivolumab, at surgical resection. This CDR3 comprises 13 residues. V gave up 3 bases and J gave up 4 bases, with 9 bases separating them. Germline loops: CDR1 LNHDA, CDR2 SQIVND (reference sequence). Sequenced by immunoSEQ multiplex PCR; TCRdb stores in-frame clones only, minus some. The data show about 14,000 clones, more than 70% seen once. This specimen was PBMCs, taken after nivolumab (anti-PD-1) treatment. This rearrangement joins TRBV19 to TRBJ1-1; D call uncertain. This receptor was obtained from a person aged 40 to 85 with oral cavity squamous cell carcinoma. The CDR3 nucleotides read TGTGCCAGTAGTATGGTCGCTTCCACTGAAGCTTTCTTT. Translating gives CASSMVASTEAFF.